Listed below are T cell receptor beta chains from one sample, sequenced in a study of blood T cells in healthy people across ages. MiXCR, run by TCRdb on the 5' RACE reads, gives a single entry per CDR3 protein. The table includes hundreds of thousands of distinct CDR3 sequences, about a third detected once. The sequenced sample consisted of blood. The receptors stem from a woman older than 75 in good health. CDR3s include the opening cysteine and the closing phenylalanine or tryptophan. A D gene is named only where the DNA matches it firmly. Some rows mark clone size as missing; the rest say once, few, many or name a class of expanded clone.

size | D | J | V | DNA | CDR3
many | TRBD1 | TRBJ1-4 | TRBV4-2 | TGTGCCAGCAGCCACCGACAGGGGGCAGATGAAAAACTGTTTTTT | CASSHRQGADEKLFF
NA | NA | TRBJ1-2 | TRBV7-8 | TGTGCCAGTAGCCTAAGAAGGGGATTCAGGGGTGGCTACACCTTC | CASSLRRGFRGGYTF
NA | TRBD1 | TRBJ1-1 | TRBV5-5 | TGTGCCAGCAGCCGTAGGAAGGGACAGGGGGCGCGGAGCACTGAAGCTTTCTTT | CASSRRKGQGARSTEAFF
NA | NA | TRBJ2-4 | TRBV7-2 | TGTGCCAGCAGCTTAGTAGGGGTCAAAAACATTCAGTACTTC | CASSLVGVKNIQYF
NA | NA | TRBJ1-2 | TRBV12-3/TRBV12-4 | TGTGCCAGCAGTTTTTCCGCTACCGCCACCGGTGGCTACACCTTC | CASSFSATATGGYTF
many | TRBD1 | TRBJ2-1 | TRBV28 | TGTGCCAGCCAACCTTCCGGGACAGGGGTCAATGAGCAGTTCTTC | CASQPSGTGVNEQFF
NA | NA | TRBJ1-1 | TRBV6-5 | TGTGCCAGCAGTTACTCGAGGGGGGAAGCTTTCTTT | CASSYSRGEAFF
NA | NA | TRBJ1-2 | TRBV20-1 | TGCAGTGCCCAACTCATCGCGGGGGGCTACTATGGCTACACCTTC | CSAQLIAGGYYGYTF
once | NA | TRBJ2-4 | TRBV2 | TGTGCCAGCAGTGATGAGGGCTGGGAAACCCAGTACTTC | CASSDEGWETQYF
many | TRBD2 | TRBJ2-7 | TRBV6-5 | TGTGCCAGCAGACCTTCCTTTCCCGGGACTAGCGGCCACGAGCAGTACTTC | CASRPSFPGTSGHEQYF
NA | NA | TRBJ2-7 | TRBV5-4 | TGTGCCAGCAGCCGTGGACTAGGGGGGGAGCAGTACTTC | CASSRGLGGEQYF
NA | NA | TRBJ2-7 | TRBV20-1 | TGCAGTGCTAGAGATGGTAGTGGCTACGAGCAGTACTTC | CSARDGSGYEQYF
NA | NA | TRBJ1-3 | TRBV7-2 | TGTGCCAGCAGCCCTAGAACTGGAAACACCATATATTTT | CASSPRTGNTIYF
once | TRBD1 | TRBJ1-2 | TRBV14 | TGTGCCAGCAGCCGAGGCAGGGGGGGATATGGCTACACCTTC | CASSRGRGGYGYTF
few | NA | TRBJ2-2 | TRBV5-1 | TGCGCCAGCAGTCTAGGAGGACCCAACGTGGGGGAGCTGTTTTTT | CASSLGGPNVGELFF
many | NA | TRBJ2-7 | TRBV11-3 | TGTGCCAGCAGCTTAGACGGGGTGGAGCAGTACTTC | CASSLDGVEQYF
NA | NA | TRBJ2-1 | TRBV7-8 | TGTGCCAGCAGCTTATTTAATGAACGCGGAACCTACAATGAGCAGTTCTTC | CASSLFNERGTYNEQFF
many | NA | TRBJ2-5 | TRBV11-2 | TGTGCCAGCAGCTTAGGGTTTTCGGAGACCCAGTACTTC | CASSLGFSETQYF
many | NA | TRBJ1-2 | TRBV5-6 | TGTGCCAGCAGCCTTGTCGGCCTTCAGGGCTACACCTTC | CASSLVGLQGYTF
NA | NA | TRBJ1-4 | TRBV21-1 | TGTGCCAGCAGCACGCCCGAAGACCGGGACAGGATGTGTGAAAAACTGTTTTTT | CASSTPEDRDRMCEKLFF
NA | NA | TRBJ2-3 | TRBV20-1 | TGCAGTGCTAGAGAGGGAATCCGCACAGATACGCAGTATTTT | CSAREGIRTDTQYF
NA | TRBD2 | TRBJ2-7 | TRBV10-1 | TGCGCCAGCAGTGACGGCGTTGGACTAGCGGGAGTCCACGAGCAGTACTTC | CASSDGVGLAGVHEQYF
many | NA | TRBJ2-7 | TRBV18 | TGTGCCAGCTCACCACACAACAGGGGAGGATACGAGCAGTACTTC | CASSPHNRGGYEQYF
NA | TRBD1 | TRBJ2-3 | TRBV4-1 | TGCGCCAGCAGCTCTGGACAGGGGAACACAGATACGCAGTATTTT | CASSSGQGNTDTQYF
few | NA | TRBJ1-1 | TRBV5-4 | TGTGCCAGCAGCTTGGATTTCGCGAACACTGAAGCTTTCTTT | CASSLDFANTEAFF
many | NA | TRBJ2-5 | TRBV28 | TGTGCCAGCAGTACTAGGGAGACCCAGTACTTC | CASSTRETQYF
NA | NA | TRBJ2-5 | TRBV10-2 | TGCGCCAGCAGTGAGACCGACCGGGAGACCCAGTACTTC | CASSETDRETQYF
many | NA | TRBJ1-5 | TRBV12-3/TRBV12-4 | TGTGCCAGCAGCGATCTCAGGACCCAGCATTTT | CASSDLRTQHF
many | NA | TRBJ2-3 | TRBV6-1 | TGTGCCAGCCAATTCATTTCGGGACCGACCGCAGATACGCAGTATTTT | CASQFISGPTADTQYF
few | TRBD1 | TRBJ2-2 | TRBV6-2/TRBV6-3 | TGTGCCAGCAGGAAGACAGGGAATCCCACCGGGGAGCTGTTTTTT | CASRKTGNPTGELFF
NA | TRBD1 | TRBJ2-2 | TRBV5-1 | TGCGCCAGCAGCTTTATGGGGACAGCGAACACCGGGGAGCTGTTTTTT | CASSFMGTANTGELFF
many | NA | TRBJ1-2 | TRBV24-1 | TGTGCCACCAGTGACCGGGGACCTCATGGCTACACCTTC | CATSDRGPHGYTF
NA | NA | TRBJ1-3 | TRBV4-1 | TGCGCCAGCAGCCAAGCAGCTCGAGCGGGAAACACCATATATTTT | CASSQAARAGNTIYF
NA | NA | TRBJ2-7 | TRBV20-1 | TGCAGTGCCAGAAAGGCAGCCACCTACAATGAGCAGTACTTC | CSARKAATYNEQYF
NA | NA | TRBJ1-2 | TRBV9 | TGTGCCAGCAGCGGGGTCCGGGCCTATGGCTACACCTTC | CASSGVRAYGYTF
NA | NA | TRBJ1-1 | TRBV18 | TGTGCCAGCTCACCGACAAGATCGAACACTGAAGCTTTCTTT | CASSPTRSNTEAFF
NA | NA | TRBJ2-1 | TRBV10-2 | TGCGCCAGCAGAGTAGGTAGGAACTCGTACAATGAGCAGTTCTTC | CASRVGRNSYNEQFF
many | TRBD1 | TRBJ1-2 | TRBV20-1 | TGCAGTGCTAGAGACAGGGGGCAGCTCTATCGCTACACCTTC | CSARDRGQLYRYTF
many | TRBD1 | TRBJ2-3 | TRBV5-1 | TGCGCCAGCAGCTCAACGACAGGGGGCTTCACAGATACGCAGTATTTT | CASSSTTGGFTDTQYF
many | TRBD1 | TRBJ1-2 | TRBV2 | TGTGCCAGCAGCGATCGGGACAGGGGAAGATCTAACTATGGCTACACCTTC | CASSDRDRGRSNYGYTF
NA | NA | TRBJ1-5 | TRBV6-1 | TGTGCCAGCTTGACGGGCCCTAGCAATCAGCCCCAGCATTTT | CASLTGPSNQPQHF
few | NA | TRBJ1-5 | TRBV6-5 | TGTGCCAGCAGGCCCTCCCAGGGTCCATCGCCCCAGCATTTT | CASRPSQGPSPQHF
NA | NA | TRBJ2-1 | TRBV7-2 | TGTGCCAGCAGCTTACCAGATCGGGGAGAGCAGTTCTTC | CASSLPDRGEQFF